The table lists the clone carrying this T cell receptor (beta chain) with a count of one. Its antigen remains unidentified. Scientists isolated CD4+ T cells after a roughly 10-day culture period ended. This entry comes from a study of vaccination effects on CD4 cells after COVID-19. Study outcomes and limitations: Researchers reported few convalescent patients and no early post-infection timepoints in the study. The study found marked clonal contraction of infection- and vaccine-induced clones late after vaccination.

The assay was immunoSEQ multiplex PCR, and TCRdb's table has in-frame clones only and misses some. The repertoire holds 50,000 to 75,000 clones, with 65% to 80% as singletons. The sequence came from a human donor who received a COVID-19 vaccine. This specimen consisted of CD4+ T cells from PBMCs cultured without peptide, obtained before COVID-19 vaccination.

The CDR3 reads CASSLDGTASGNTIYF. As DNA, the CDR3 is TGTGCCAGCAGCTTGGATGGGACAGCCTCTGGAAACACCATATATTTT. The V and J genes are TRBV5-8 and TRBJ1-3, with 7 positions matching TRBD1. The germline gives CDR1 SGHTS, CDR2 YDEGEE. V shed 0 bases and J 0 bases; nucleotides not matched to a gene: 3. This CDR3 is built from 16 residues.